This TCR beta chain originates from a study of T cell repertoires in cytomegalovirus infection. Germline CDR1 reads MGHRA; CDR2 reads YSYEKL. V was pared by 1 base and J by 12 bases, with 15 bases between. The CDR3 runs to 14 residues. Study-level findings and limits: Carriers of CMV plus the relevant HLA were identified by cumulative public TCR beta family frequency.

Points on this clonotype: Its antigen is unidentified.

TCRdb processed the reads anew with MiXCR; each CDR3 protein has one entry. This table holds 510,000 or so distinct CDR3 sequences, approximately 25% found once. V gene TRBV4-1 combines with J gene TRBJ1-4; no clear D. Sequencing used PBMCs. This TCR was sampled from a human donor in good health (CMV status not recorded). Some clones in this sample may be carry-over from other donors' samples. CDR3 region: CASSQAAGPEELFF. Here the CDR3 DNA reads TGCGCCAGCAGCCAAGCGGCTGGGCCCGAGGAACTGTTTTTT.